This T cell receptor (beta chain) was retrieved from a study of T cells in Graves' hyperthyroidism and ophthalmopathy. As to this clonotype: Its antigen remains unknown.

Study-level points and caveats: Ophthalmopathy could be told apart from stable hyperthyroidism with a 13 V-J model.

Researchers took RNA transcripts and amplified the TCR beta CDR3 regions from them. The HTBI primer set served for first-round RT-PCR of the TCR CDR3. MiXCR, run by TCRdb on the multiplex PCR reads, gives a single entry per CDR3 protein. The sample holds some 740,000 distinct CDR3 sequences, 12% to 15% seen once. The sequencing input was blood. This sequence was found in a young woman with Graves' hyperthyroidism.

CDR3 sequence reads: CASGRQRHSNQPQHF. The CDR3, as DNA: TGTGCCAGCGGTAGGCAGAGGCATAGCAATCAGCCCCAGCATTTT. The genes are TRBV2 and TRBJ1-5; no clear D gene. The CDR3 covers 15 residues. V lost 8 bases to trimming and J lost 0 bases, with 14 bases between them. CDR1 and CDR2 (germline): SNHLY, FYNNEI. The full variable domain, rest sourced from reference TRBV2 and TRBJ1-5, is EPEVTQTPSHQVTQMGQEVILRCVPISNHLYFYWYRQILGQKVEFLVSFYNNEISEKSEIFDDQFSVERPDGSNFTLKIRSTKLEDSAMYFCASGRQRHSNQPQHFGDGTRLSIL.